This entry lists 27 T cell receptor beta chains sequenced from one sample in a study of blood T cell repertoires in COVID-19. Data came from immunoSEQ multiplex PCR; TCRdb stores just in-frame clones and leaves some out. The repertoire has about 170,000 clones, about 83% of them found once; the top ten carry under 3.5%. Sequences were obtained from peripheral blood. These receptors originate from a woman of 80 years or more with COVID-19, enrolled during active disease.

The chain couples TRBV5-1 to TRBJ2-3; tentatively, D is TRBD2 (6 bases). The V and J ends lost 4 bases and 2 bases respectively, with 14 bases between them. CDR1 SGHRS and CDR2 YFSETQ come from the germline V gene. This CDR3 has 15 residues. The CDR3 sequence is CASSPAGLNTDTQYF. The DNA for the CDR3 is TGCGCCAGCAGCCCGGCGGGACTTAACACAGATACGCAGTATTTT.

The V call is TRBV10-1, the J call TRBJ2-1; 8 nucleotides agree with TRBD1. The CDR3 runs 14 residues. Germline V gene lookup returns CDR1 WNHNN and CDR2 SYGVQD (reference sequence). Trimming removed 2 bases from V and 8 bases from J; junction bases left unmatched: 5. In DNA form, the CDR3 reads TGCGCCAGCAGTGAGGGGCCAGGGGGCTATGAGCAGTTCTTC. Translated, it gives CASSEGPGGYEQFF.

V and J are TRBV27 and TRBJ2-7; 7 bases agree with TRBD1. Per germline, CDR1 MNHEY and CDR2 SMNVEV (reference sequence). V shed 3 bases and J 4 bases; nucleotides not matched to a gene: 6. This CDR3 has 14 amino acids. The chain's CDR3 is CASSFLGQSYEQYF. CDR3 DNA: TGTGCCAGCAGTTTCCTGGGACAGTCTTACGAGCAGTACTTC.

This clone was seen only a few times. V is TRBV2 and J is TRBJ1-6; D not resolved. V dropped 6 bases and J dropped 9 bases, with 9 bases sitting between them. Per germline, CDR1 SNHLY and CDR2 FYNNEI. CDR3 length equals 12 residues. CDR3 region: CASRQMGSPLHF. The CDR3 region has the DNA TGTGCCAGCAGACAGATGGGTTCACCCCTCCACTTT.

The V gene is TRBV7-9, the J gene TRBJ1-5, with TRBD1 matching 9 bases. Germline V gene data show CDR1 as SEHNR and CDR2 as FQNEAQ (reference sequence). The J segment lost 5 bases and the V segment lost 5 bases, leaving 4 bases of the junction unmatched. The CDR3 totals 14 residues. As DNA, the CDR3 is TGTGCCAGCAGCCTGGGGACAGGGTATCAGCCCCAGCATTTT. This codes for CASSLGTGYQPQHF.

V usage is TRBV11-2 and J usage is TRBJ1-2; TRBD1 matches 7 bases. The germline CDR1 and CDR2 sequences are SGHAT and FQNNGV. V was clipped by 1 base and J by 4 bases; unmatched bases: 3. CDR3 length: 14 amino acids. The CDR3 protein is CASSLGRQGYGYTF. CDR3 DNA sequence: TGTGCCAGCAGCTTAGGCCGACAGGGCTATGGCTACACCTTC. The full variable domain, completed using reference TRBV11-2 and TRBJ1-2, is EAGVAQSPRYKIIEKRQSVAFWCNPISGHATLYWYQQILGQGPKLLIQFQNNGVVDDSQLPKDRFSAERLKGVDSTLKIQPAKLEDSAVYLCASSLGRQGYGYTFGSGTRLTVV.

The V and J genes are TRBV19 and TRBJ2-7, with 8 bases matching TRBD2. Trimming removed 7 bases from V and 1 base from J; junction bases left unmatched: 12. CDR1 LNHDA and CDR2 SQIVND come from the germline V gene (reference sequence). The CDR3 runs 16 residues. Here the CDR3 reads CASTLRGGLDSYEQYF. The CDR3 DNA sequence: TGTGCCAGTACCCTCCGGGGGGGACTCGATTCCTACGAGCAGTACTTC.

The chain is built from TRBV7-2 and TRBJ2-3; maybe TRBD2 (6 bases). Trimming removed 0 bases at V and 3 bases at J, with 10 bases between. Germline V CDR1 and CDR2: SGHTA, FQGNSA. The CDR3 is 15 amino acids. CDR3 amino acids: CASSLARLATDTQYF. CDR3 nucleotide sequence: TGTGCCAGCAGCTTAGCTCGGCTAGCGACAGATACGCAGTATTTT.

The chain carries TRBV5-4 and TRBJ1-6; TRBD1 might be the D (5 bases). Per the germline V gene, CDR1 is SGHNT and CDR2 is YYREEE (reference sequence). Trimming shortened V by 1 base and J by 7 bases, and 12 bases separated the two germline ends. The CDR3 sequence is 15 residues long. The CDR3 sequence is CASSLRQGTNSPLHF. The DNA of the CDR3 is TGTGCCAGCAGCTTGCGGCAGGGAACCAATTCACCCCTCCACTTT.

The gene calls are TRBV11-2 and TRBJ2-1; the D gene is possibly TRBD2 (5 bases). CDR1 and CDR2 from the germline V gene are SGHAT and FQNNGV. The CDR3 runs to 15 residues. Trimming pared 10 bases from V and 3 bases from J, leaving 19 bases between. CDR3 in amino acids: CATDGEQPFYNEQFF. The CDR3 nucleotides read TGTGCCACCGACGGGGAGCAACCTTTCTACAATGAGCAGTTCTTC.

This clone was detected only a few times. The chain employs TRBV9 and TRBJ1-2, with D unresolved. Germline CDR1 is SGDLS and CDR2 is YYNGEE. CDR3 size: 16 residues. The V end was cut by 4 bases, the J end by 2 bases, with 18 bases between. The CDR3 is CASSFHPRSVNYGYTF. CDR3 sequence (DNA): TGTGCCAGCAGCTTTCACCCCAGATCAGTAAACTATGGCTACACCTTC.

The J gene is TRBJ2-1, the V gene TRBV4-2; 8 bases align to TRBD2. The trim removed 0 bases at V and 6 bases at J, leaving 4 bases unmatched. This CDR3 region has 15 residues. Germline V gives CDR1 LGHNA, CDR2 YNFKEQ. The CDR3 coding sequence is TGTGCCAGCAGCCAAGATTTGCTAGCGGGCAATGAGCAGTTCTTC. Translating it yields CASSQDLLAGNEQFF.

The rearrangement joins TRBV7-2 to TRBJ2-7; 10 bases are a match to TRBD2. J gave up 4 bases and V 1 base, and 10 bases lay outside the gene matches. The CDR3 length is 17 residues. Germline CDR1 is SGHTA and CDR2 is FQGNSA. The CDR3 DNA reads as TGTGCCAGCAGCTTAGAAGGTAGCGGGAGGCCCAGGTACGAGCAGTACTTC. Translation gives CASSLEGSGRPRYEQYF.

The rearrangement joins TRBV28 to TRBJ2-4, with 10 bases identical to TRBD1. The CDR3 contains 12 residues. The V and J ends lost 4 bases and 13 bases, in that order; junction bases with no gene match: 4. Germline V CDR1 and CDR2: MDHEN, SYDVKM. CDR3 DNA sequence: TGTGCCAGCAGTTGGGACAGGGGTATCCAGTACTTC. Amino acid sequence: CASSWDRGIQYF.

V usage is TRBV30 and J usage is TRBJ1-5; a possible D gene is TRBD1 (6 bases). There are 15 residues in the CDR3. Germline CDR1 and CDR2: GTSNPN and SVGIG (reference sequence). V lost 2 bases and J lost 2, with 13 bases in between. CDR3 loop: CAWSNWGQGNQPQHF. CDR3 bases: TGTGCCTGGAGTAATTGGGGGCAGGGCAATCAGCCCCAGCATTTT.

The rearrangement links TRBV5-1 to TRBJ2-3; possible D gene TRBD2, 5 bases. CDR1 and CDR2 (germline): SGHRS, YFSETQ. The CDR3 runs to 14 residues. Trimming took off 1 base at V and 1 base at J, with 7 bases between the two ends. In DNA form, the CDR3 reads TGCGCCAGCAGCTTGATTAGCGGCACAGATACGCAGTATTTT. Translating gives CASSLISGTDTQYF. Filled out from reference TRBV5-1 and TRBJ2-3, the complete variable domain reads KAGVTQTPRYLIKTRGQQVTLSCSPISGHRSVSWYQQTPGQGLQFLFEYFSETQRNKGNFPGRFSGRQFSNSRSEMNVSTLELGDSALYLCASSLISGTDTQYFGPGTRLTVL.

This clone was seen a single time. J is TRBJ1-2 and V is TRBV11-2, with D tentatively TRBD1 (5 bases). The length of the CDR3 is 13 residues. V was trimmed by 6 bases and J by 4 bases, leaving 12 bases between them. Germline values: CDR1 SGHAT, CDR2 FQNNGV. The CDR3 protein is CASRPTGRYGYTF. The CDR3 bases are TGTGCCAGCAGGCCTACAGGACGCTATGGCTACACCTTC. The full variable domain, in which reference TRBV11-2 and TRBJ1-2 provide the parts outside the CDR3, is EAGVAQSPRYKIIEKRQSVAFWCNPISGHATLYWYQQILGQGPKLLIQFQNNGVVDDSQLPKDRFSAERLKGVDSTLKIQPAKLEDSAVYLCASRPTGRYGYTFGSGTRLTVV.

This clone was observed a single time. The chain uses TRBV3-1 (or the pseudogene TRBV3-2) and TRBJ2-5; a possible D gene is TRBD2 (5 bases). Looked up from germline, CDR1 is LGHDT and CDR2 is YNNKEL (reference sequence). With 2 bases removed from V and 2 bases from J, the gap between germline ends came to 18 bases. The CDR3 runs to 17 residues. In nucleotides, the CDR3 is TGTGCCAGCAGCCAAAGTCGTCCTGACTCGGGGCAAGAGACCCAGTACTTC. Its translation: CASSQSRPDSGQETQYF.

The chain is built from TRBV11-3 and TRBJ2-1; 7 bases fit TRBD1. V was clipped by 5 bases and J by 9 bases; unmatched bases: 4. Per the germline V gene, CDR1 is SGHNT and CDR2 is YENEEA. This CDR3 comprises 12 residues. The chain's CDR3 is CASSPTGLEQFF. CDR3 nucleotide sequence: TGTGCCAGCAGCCCGACAGGGCTTGAGCAGTTCTTC. The entire variable domain, with the rest obtained from reference TRBV11-3 and TRBJ2-1, is as follows: EAGVVQSPRYKIIEKKQPVAFWCNPISGHNTLYWYLQNLGQGPELLIRYENEEAVDDSQLPKDRFSAERLKGVDSTLKIQPAELGDSAVYLCASSPTGLEQFFGPGTRLTVL.

The V gene is TRBV6-1, the J gene TRBJ2-7; a possible D gene is TRBD2 (5 bases). The V end lost 1 base, the J end lost 4 bases, and 5 bases lay between the germline ends. This CDR3 comprises 12 residues. Germline V gives CDR1 MNHNS, CDR2 SASEGT. This CDR3 reads CASSEGGYEQYF. Written as DNA, the CDR3 is TGTGCCAGCAGTGAAGGAGGGTACGAGCAGTACTTC.

In the case of this clone: At one of its ends the junction is not consistent with the germline gene, which may arise from a read error. The gene calls are TRBV7-7 and TRBJ1-6, with TRBD1 identical over 8 bases. The CDR3 loop spans 14 amino acids. Germline assignment: CDR1 SSHAT and CDR2 FNYEAQ (reference sequence). The chain's CDR3 is CASRPLGQGAPLHF. The CDR3 bases are TGTGCTAGCAGACCCCTGGGGCAGGGGGCCCCCCTCCACTTT.

The rearrangement joins TRBV4-3 to TRBJ2-7; TRBD1 matches at 9 bases. Germline V gives CDR1 LGHNA, CDR2 YSLEER. This CDR3 is built from 14 residues. V shed 1 base and J 3 bases; nucleotides not matched to a gene: 1. The CDR3 spells CASSQGTGDYEQYF. The CDR3 nucleotides are TGCGCCAGCAGCCAAGGGACAGGGGACTACGAGCAGTACTTC.

This chain connects TRBV6-2 or TRBV6-3 to TRBJ2-7; 12 bases map to TRBD2. Per the germline V gene, CDR1 is MNHEY and CDR2 is SVGEGT. This CDR3 comprises 15 residues. V lost 5 bases to trimming and J lost 2 bases; unmatched junction nucleotides: 4. In DNA, the CDR3 is TGTGCCAGCAGTACCCGGACTAGCGGGACCTACGAGCAGTACTTC. This translates into CASSTRTSGTYEQYF.

The chain has TRBV10-3 and TRBJ2-2; no firm D call. V was clipped by 10 bases and J by 3 bases, with 18 bases between them. In germline, CDR1 is ENHRY, CDR2 SYGVKD. This CDR3 region has 15 residues. This chain's CDR3 is CATTPYGVDTGELFF. The DNA for the CDR3 is TGTGCCACGACTCCGTACGGAGTGGACACCGGGGAGCTGTTTTTT.

The J gene is TRBJ2-3, the V gene TRBV5-1, with D hard to call. The germline V and J ends were trimmed by 1 base and 8 bases, with 11 bases remaining between them. This CDR3 region has 13 residues. Germline CDR1 reads SGHRS; CDR2 reads YFSETQ. The chain's CDR3 is CASSLKASGTQYF. CDR3 in DNA: TGCGCCAGCAGCTTGAAGGCTAGTGGTACGCAGTATTTT.

This chain connects TRBV28 to TRBJ1-1; weak D call: TRBD1 (6 bases). The CDR3 is 14 residues long. The germline V and J ends were trimmed by 3 bases and 5 bases, with 13 bases remaining between them. Germline V gene sequence: CDR1 MDHEN, CDR2 SYDVKM. Here the CDR3 DNA reads TGTGCCAGCAGTTTGGGGGGGCGGGGTACTGAAGCTTTCTTT. It translates to CASSLGGRGTEAFF.

The genes are TRBV30 and TRBJ1-1; D perhaps matches TRBD1 (6 bases). CDR1 and CDR2 (germline): GTSNPN, SVGIG (reference sequence). The V end lost 5 bases, the J end lost 6 bases, and 13 bases lay between the germline ends. The CDR3 extends over 12 amino acids. The CDR3 bases are TGTGCCTGGGGCCTACAGGGCTCTGAAGCTTTCTTT. Translating it yields CAWGLQGSEAFF.